These 11 T cell receptor beta chains were all obtained from the same sample, sequenced in a study of T cells expressing NK-cell markers. Reanalyzing the 5' RACE reads, TCRdb keeps one entry per CDR3 protein, without DNA. The sample holds some 600,000 distinct CDR3 sequences. The sequencing sample was made of blood T cells: a sorted CD56 or NKG2C T cell subset, CD4+ or CD8+ T cells, or bulk PBMC T cells (not recorded which). The receptors come from a man younger than 30 in good health.

V usage is TRBV5-6 and J usage is TRBJ2-2. CDR1 is SGHDT, CDR2 YYEEEE, per germline. CDR3 length equals 14 residues. This chain's CDR3 is CASSWGGVLGELFF.

The rearrangement joins TRBV7-3 to TRBJ2-5; TCRdb calls TRBD1, which cannot be checked without DNA. From germline, CDR1 is SGHTA and CDR2 FQGTGA. CDR3 size: 13 residues. The CDR3 reads CASSLTPGETQYF. The complete variable domain, with remaining parts taken from reference TRBV7-3 and TRBJ2-5, reads GAGVSQTPSNKVTEKGKYVELRCDPISGHTALYWYRQSLGQGPEFLIYFQGTGAADDSGLPNDRFFAVRPEGSVSTLKIQRTERGDSAVYLCASSLTPGETQYFGPGTRLLVL.

This chain connects TRBV2 to TRBJ2-7. The CDR3 runs 14 residues. Germline V gives CDR1 SNHLY, CDR2 FYNNEI. CDR3 in amino acids: CASSAPGLAYEQYF.

The rearrangement links TRBV5-1 to TRBJ2-1; lacking DNA, the TRBD1 call made by TCRdb goes unchecked. There are 20 residues in the CDR3. Germline loops: CDR1 SGHRS, CDR2 YFSETQ. The CDR3 loop is CASSSNSGRGSGWAVNEQFF.

This chain joins TRBV11-2 and TRBJ2-1; checking the TCRdb D call of TRBD2 is not possible without DNA. Germline V CDR1 and CDR2: SGHAT, FQNNGV. CDR3 length equals 16 residues. The chain's CDR3 is CASSSETSGSYNEQFF.

The rearrangement joins TRBV4-3 to TRBJ2-7; as DNA is missing, the TRBD2 call by TCRdb cannot be tested. Germline V CDR1 and CDR2: LGHNA, YSLEER. The CDR3 is 14 residues long. CDR3 in amino acids: CASSQEGTSYEQYF.

The chain carries TRBV4-1 and TRBJ2-1; the D call from TCRdb, TRBD2, cannot be confirmed without DNA. Germline-derived CDR1 and CDR2 are MGHRA and YSYEKL. The CDR3 contains 14 residues. The CDR3 spells CASSTSQGSGSEFF.

The chain has TRBV6-5 and TRBJ1-1; as DNA is missing, the TRBD1 call by TCRdb cannot be tested. In germline, CDR1 is MNHEY, CDR2 SVGAGI. The length of the CDR3 is 15 residues. CDR3 sequence reads: CASSYGQGRGTEAFF.

The J gene is TRBJ2-1, the V gene TRBV5-1; without DNA, the TCRdb call of TRBD2 cannot be checked. This CDR3 is 17 amino acids long. CDR1 SGHRS and CDR2 YFSETQ come from the germline V gene. CDR3 loop: CASSLGLAGGPYNEQFF.

The genes are TRBV6-2 or TRBV6-3 and TRBJ2-1. Germline assignment: CDR1 MNHEY and CDR2 SVGEGT. The CDR3 is 14 amino acids. The CDR3 sequence is CASSMTSSYNEQFF.

The chain has TRBV7-8 and TRBJ2-2; the TCRdb call, TRBD1, lacks DNA for checking. The CDR3 runs 15 residues. The germline gives CDR1 SGHVS, CDR2 FQNEAQ. CDR3 sequence reads: CASSSRDTNTGELFF.